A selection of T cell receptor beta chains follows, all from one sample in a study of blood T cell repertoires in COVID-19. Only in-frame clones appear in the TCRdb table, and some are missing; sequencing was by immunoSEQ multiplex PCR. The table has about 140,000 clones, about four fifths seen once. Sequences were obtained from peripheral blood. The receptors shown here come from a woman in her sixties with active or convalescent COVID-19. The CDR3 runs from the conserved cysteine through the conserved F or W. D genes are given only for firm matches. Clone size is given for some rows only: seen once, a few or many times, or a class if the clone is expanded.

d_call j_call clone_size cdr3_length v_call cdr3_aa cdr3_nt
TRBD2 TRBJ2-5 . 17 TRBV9 CASSVGSSGGVQETQYF TGTGCCAGCAGCGTAGGGAGTAGCGGGGGGGTCCAAGAGACCCAGTACTTC
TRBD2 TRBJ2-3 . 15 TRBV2 CASSRLAATQDTQYF TGTGCCAGCTCTAGACTAGCGGCTACACAGGATACGCAGTATTTT
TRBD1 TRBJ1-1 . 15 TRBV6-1 CASSDRGRMDTEAFF TGTGCCAGCAGTGACAGGGGGCGCATGGACACTGAAGCTTTCTTT
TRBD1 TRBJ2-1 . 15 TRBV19 CASSIGQGIYNEQFF TGTGCCAGTAGTATAGGACAGGGGATCTACAATGAGCAGTTCTTC
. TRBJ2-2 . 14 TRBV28 CASRWTTNTGELFF TGTGCCAGCAGATGGACAACGAACACCGGGGAGCTGTTTTTT
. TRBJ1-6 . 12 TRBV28 CASSLYNSPLHF TGTGCCAGCAGTCTATATAATTCACCCCTCCACTTT
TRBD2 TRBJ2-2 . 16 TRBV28 CASSLEAGGLTGELFF TGTGCCAGCAGTTTAGAGGCGGGGGGGTTAACCGGGGAGCTGTTTTTT
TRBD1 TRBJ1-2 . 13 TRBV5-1 CASSLDRDYGYTF TGCGCCAGCAGCCTGGACAGGGACTATGGCTACACCTTC
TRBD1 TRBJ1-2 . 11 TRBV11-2 CASSPGQGHTF TGTGCCAGCAGCCCCGGACAGGGCCACACCTTC
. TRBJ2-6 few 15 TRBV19 CASSMGTTGANVLTF TGTGCCAGTAGTATGGGGACAACTGGGGCCAACGTCCTGACTTTC
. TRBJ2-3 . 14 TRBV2 CASNRGRSTDTQYF TGTGCCAGCAATCGAGGGCGCAGCACAGATACGCAGTATTTT
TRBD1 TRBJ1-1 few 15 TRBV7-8 CASSWGQGGDTEAFF TGTGCCAGCAGCTGGGGACAGGGAGGGGACACTGAAGCTTTCTTT
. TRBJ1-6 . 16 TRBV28 CASRFGFGAANSPLHF TGTGCCAGCAGATTTGGGTTTGGGGCGGCTAATTCACCCCTCCACTTT
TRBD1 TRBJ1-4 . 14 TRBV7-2 CASSRDRANEKLFF TGTGCCAGCAGCCGGGACAGGGCTAATGAAAAACTGTTTTTT
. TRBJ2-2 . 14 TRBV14 CASSQDHGFGELFF TGTGCCAGCAGCCAAGATCACGGTTTCGGGGAGCTGTTTTTT
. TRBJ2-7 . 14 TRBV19 CASSRGGPLYEQYF TGTGCCAGTAGTAGGGGGGGGCCCCTCTACGAGCAGTACTTC
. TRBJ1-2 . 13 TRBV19 CASSMGTRYGYTF TGTGCCAGTAGTATGGGGACACGATATGGCTACACCTTC
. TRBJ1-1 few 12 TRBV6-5 CASTQGHTEAFF TGTGCCAGCACCCAGGGGCACACTGAAGCTTTCTTT
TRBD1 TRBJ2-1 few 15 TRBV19 CASSTSGTGYNEQFF TGTGCCAGTAGTACGTCCGGGACAGGATACAATGAGCAGTTCTTC
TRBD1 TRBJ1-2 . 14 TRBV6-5 CASSPPGTGGSYTF TGTGCCAGCAGCCCCCCAGGGACAGGGGGTAGCTACACCTTC
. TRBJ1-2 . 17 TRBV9 CASSSSPGQLANYGYTF TGTGCCAGCAGCTCGAGCCCCGGACAGCTAGCTAACTATGGCTACACCTTC
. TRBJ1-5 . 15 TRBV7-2 CASSHATHSNQPQHF TGTGCCAGCAGCCATGCGACACATAGCAATCAGCCCCAGCATTTT
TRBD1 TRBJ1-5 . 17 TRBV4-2 CASSQDWDRGGNQPQHF TGTGCCAGCAGCCAAGATTGGGACAGGGGAGGCAATCAGCCCCAGCATTTT
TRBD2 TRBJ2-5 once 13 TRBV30 CAWSSGGWETQYF TGTGCCTGGAGTTCGGGGGGTTGGGAGACCCAGTACTTC
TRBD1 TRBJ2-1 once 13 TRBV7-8 CASSTDRGHEQFF TGTGCCAGCAGCACCGACAGGGGACATGAGCAGTTCTTC
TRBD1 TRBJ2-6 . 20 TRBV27 CASSLFNPGQGVSGANVLTF TGTGCCAGCAGTTTATTTAATCCGGGACAGGGGGTCTCTGGGGCCAACGTCCTGACTTTC
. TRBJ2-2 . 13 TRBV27 CASSLQGPGELFF TGTGCCAGCAGTCTACAGGGTCCCGGGGAGCTGTTTTTT
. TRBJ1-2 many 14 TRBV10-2 CASRPIPSNYGYTF TGCGCCAGCAGACCTATTCCTTCGAACTATGGCTACACCTTC
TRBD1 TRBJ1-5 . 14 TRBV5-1 CASSATGSNQPQHF TGCGCCAGCAGCGCGACAGGGAGCAATCAGCCCCAGCATTTT
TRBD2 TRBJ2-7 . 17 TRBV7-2 CASSLETGAGVGDEQYF TGTGCCAGCAGCTTAGAGACAGGAGCGGGGGTGGGCGACGAGCAGTACTTC
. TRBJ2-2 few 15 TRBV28 CASSRPSRFTGELFF TGTGCCAGCAGCCGCCCTTCGAGGTTCACCGGGGAGCTGTTTTTT
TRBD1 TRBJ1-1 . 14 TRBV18 CASSLDRGNTEAFF TGTGCCAGCTCTCTCGACAGGGGGAACACTGAAGCTTTCTTT
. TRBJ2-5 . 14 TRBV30 CAWISSPRVETQYF TGTGCCTGGATCTCGTCTCCTCGGGTGGAGACCCAGTACTTC
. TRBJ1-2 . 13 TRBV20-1 CSASVDGDYGYTF TGCAGTGCTAGTGTGGACGGGGACTATGGCTACACCTTC
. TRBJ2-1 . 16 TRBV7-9 CASSFRLVGSYNEQFF TGTGCCAGCAGCTTTCGACTAGTGGGCTCCTACAATGAGCAGTTCTTC
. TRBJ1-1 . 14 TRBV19 CASSIVGGGPEAFF TGTGCCAGTAGTATTGTCGGAGGAGGGCCTGAAGCTTTCTTT
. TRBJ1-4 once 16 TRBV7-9 CASSFRTGTTNEKLFF TGTGCCAGCAGCTTCCGCACAGGGACAACTAATGAAAAACTGTTTTTT
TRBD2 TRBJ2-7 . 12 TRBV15 CATSLSGGEQYF TGTGCCACCAGCCTCTCGGGGGGGGAGCAGTACTTC
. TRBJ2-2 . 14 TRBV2 CASSAQGSTGELFF TGTGCCAGCAGTGCCCAGGGGAGCACCGGGGAGCTGTTTTTT
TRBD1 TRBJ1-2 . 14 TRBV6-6 CASSYSRDRDGYTF TGTGCCAGCAGTTACTCGCGCGACAGGGATGGCTACACCTTC
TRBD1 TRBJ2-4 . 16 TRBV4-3 CASSQDFTGGRDIQYF TGCGCCAGCAGCCAAGATTTCACAGGGGGCCGAGACATTCAGTACTTC
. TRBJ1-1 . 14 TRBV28 CASRNMGGHTEAFF TGTGCCAGCAGGAATATGGGAGGGCACACTGAAGCTTTCTTT
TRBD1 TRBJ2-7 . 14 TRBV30 CAWSHLGQGRWQYF TGTGCCTGGAGCCATCTTGGACAGGGAAGGTGGCAGTACTTC
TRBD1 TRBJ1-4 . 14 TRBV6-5 CASSPTGVVEKLFF TGTGCCAGCAGTCCCACAGGGGTTGTGGAAAAACTGTTTTTT
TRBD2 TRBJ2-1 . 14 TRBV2 CASVQRGTYNEQFF TGTGCCAGCGTACAGCGGGGGACCTACAATGAGCAGTTCTTC